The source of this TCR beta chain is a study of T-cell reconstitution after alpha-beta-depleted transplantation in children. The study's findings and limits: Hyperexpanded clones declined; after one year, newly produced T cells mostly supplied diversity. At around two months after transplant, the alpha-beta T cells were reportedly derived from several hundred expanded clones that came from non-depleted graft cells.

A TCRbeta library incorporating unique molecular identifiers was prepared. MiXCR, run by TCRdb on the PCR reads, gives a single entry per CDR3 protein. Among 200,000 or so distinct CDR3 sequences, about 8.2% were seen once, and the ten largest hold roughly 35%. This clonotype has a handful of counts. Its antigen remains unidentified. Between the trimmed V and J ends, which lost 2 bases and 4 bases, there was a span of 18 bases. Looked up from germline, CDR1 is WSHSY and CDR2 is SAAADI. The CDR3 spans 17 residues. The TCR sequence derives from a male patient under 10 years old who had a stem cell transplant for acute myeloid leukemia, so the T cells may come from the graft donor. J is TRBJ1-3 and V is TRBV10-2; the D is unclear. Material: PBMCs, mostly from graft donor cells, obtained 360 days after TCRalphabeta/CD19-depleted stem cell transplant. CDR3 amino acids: CASSEPGPKERGNTIYF. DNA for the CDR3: TGCGCCAGCAGTGAGCCCGGGCCGAAGGAGAGGGGAAACACCATATATTTT.